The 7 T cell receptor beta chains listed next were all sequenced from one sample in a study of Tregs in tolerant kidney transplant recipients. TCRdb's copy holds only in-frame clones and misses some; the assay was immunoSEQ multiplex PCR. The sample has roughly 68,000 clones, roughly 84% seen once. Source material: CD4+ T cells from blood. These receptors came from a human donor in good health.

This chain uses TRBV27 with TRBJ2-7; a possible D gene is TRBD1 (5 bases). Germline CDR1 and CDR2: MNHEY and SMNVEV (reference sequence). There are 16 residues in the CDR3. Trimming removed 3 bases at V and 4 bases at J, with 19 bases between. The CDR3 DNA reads TGTGCCAGCAGTTTCCTACAGTTAGCCAGGGAATACGAGCAGTACTTC. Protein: CASSFLQLAREYEQYF.

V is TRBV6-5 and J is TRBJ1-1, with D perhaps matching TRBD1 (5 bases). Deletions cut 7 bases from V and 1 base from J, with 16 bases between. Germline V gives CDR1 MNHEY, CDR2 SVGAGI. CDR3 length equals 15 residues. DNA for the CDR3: TGTGCCAGCATCCTGACCGGGACGGCGAACACTGAAGCTTTCTTT. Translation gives CASILTGTANTEAFF.

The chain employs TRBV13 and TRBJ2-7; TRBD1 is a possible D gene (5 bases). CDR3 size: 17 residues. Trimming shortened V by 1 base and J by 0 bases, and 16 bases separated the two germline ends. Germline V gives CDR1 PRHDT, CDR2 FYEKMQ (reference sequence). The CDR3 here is CASSLEGFSRPSYEQYF. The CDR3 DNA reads TGTGCCAGCAGCTTAGAGGGGTTCAGTAGGCCCTCCTACGAGCAGTACTTC. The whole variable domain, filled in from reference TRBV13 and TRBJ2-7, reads AAGVIQSPRHLIKEKRETATLKCYPIPRHDTVYWYQQGPGQDPQFLISFYEKMQSDKGSIPDRFSAQQFSDYHSELNMSSLELGDSALYFCASSLEGFSRPSYEQYFGPGTRLTVT.

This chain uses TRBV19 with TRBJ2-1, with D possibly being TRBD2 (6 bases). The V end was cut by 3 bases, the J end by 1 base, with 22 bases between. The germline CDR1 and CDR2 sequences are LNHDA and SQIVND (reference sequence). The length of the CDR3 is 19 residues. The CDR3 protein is CASSIGLMGSGRSYNEQFF. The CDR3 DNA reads TGTGCCAGTAGTATTGGCTTAATGGGTAGCGGACGATCCTACAATGAGCAGTTCTTC.

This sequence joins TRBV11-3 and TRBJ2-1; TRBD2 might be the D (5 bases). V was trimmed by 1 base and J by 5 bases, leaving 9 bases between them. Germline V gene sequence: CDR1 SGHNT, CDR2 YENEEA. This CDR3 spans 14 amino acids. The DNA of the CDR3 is TGTGCCAGCAGCTTAGTAGGACTTCACAATGAGCAGTTCTTC. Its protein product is CASSLVGLHNEQFF.

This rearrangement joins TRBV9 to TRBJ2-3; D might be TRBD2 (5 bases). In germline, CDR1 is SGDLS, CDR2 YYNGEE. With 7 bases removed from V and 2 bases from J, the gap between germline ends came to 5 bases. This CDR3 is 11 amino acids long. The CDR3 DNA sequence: TGTGCCAGCGGACTCACAGATACGCAGTATTTT. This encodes CASGLTDTQYF.

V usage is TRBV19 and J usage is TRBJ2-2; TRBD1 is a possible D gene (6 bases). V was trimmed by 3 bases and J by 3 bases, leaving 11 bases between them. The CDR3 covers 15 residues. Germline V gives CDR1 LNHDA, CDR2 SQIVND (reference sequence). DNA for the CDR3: TGTGCCAGTAGTATTCAGGGGTTAGACACCGGGGAGCTGTTTTTT. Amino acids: CASSIQGLDTGELFF.